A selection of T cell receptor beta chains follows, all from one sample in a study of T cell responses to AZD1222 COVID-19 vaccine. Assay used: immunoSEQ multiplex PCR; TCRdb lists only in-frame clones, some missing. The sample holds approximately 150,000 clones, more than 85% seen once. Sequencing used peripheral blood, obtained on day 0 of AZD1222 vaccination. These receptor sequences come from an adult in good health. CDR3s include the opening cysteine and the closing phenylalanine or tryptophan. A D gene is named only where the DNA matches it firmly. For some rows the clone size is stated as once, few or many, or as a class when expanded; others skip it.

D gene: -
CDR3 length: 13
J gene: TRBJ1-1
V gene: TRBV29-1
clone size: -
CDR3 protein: CSVEDLGKAEAFF
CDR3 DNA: TGCAGCGTTGAAGATCTGGGGAAGGCTGAAGCTTTCTTT

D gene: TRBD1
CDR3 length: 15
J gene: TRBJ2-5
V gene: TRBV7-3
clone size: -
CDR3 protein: CASSSTGGNLETQYF
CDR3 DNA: TGTGCCAGCAGCTCGACAGGGGGGAACCTAGAGACCCAGTACTTC

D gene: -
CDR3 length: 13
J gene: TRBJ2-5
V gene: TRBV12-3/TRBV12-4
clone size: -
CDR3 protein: CASSSGRRETQYF
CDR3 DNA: TGTGCCAGCTCTTCCGGAAGGCGGGAGACCCAGTACTTC

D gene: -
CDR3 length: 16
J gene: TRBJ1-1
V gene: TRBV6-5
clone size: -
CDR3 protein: CASSYSWTATLRGAFF
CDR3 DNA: TGTGCCAGCAGTTACTCGTGGACGGCGACCCTACGTGGAGCTTTCTTT

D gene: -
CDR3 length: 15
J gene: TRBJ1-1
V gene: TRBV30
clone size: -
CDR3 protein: CAWSVQGDRRSRAFF
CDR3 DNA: TGTGCCTGGAGTGTACAAGGAGACCGAAGAAGTAGAGCTTTCTTT

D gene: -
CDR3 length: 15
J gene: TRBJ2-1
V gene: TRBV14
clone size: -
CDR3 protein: CASSHRSHSYNEQFF
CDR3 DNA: TGTGCCAGCAGCCACAGGAGCCACTCCTACAATGAGCAGTTCTTC

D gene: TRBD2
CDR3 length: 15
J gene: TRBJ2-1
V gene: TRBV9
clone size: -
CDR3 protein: CASSLGLAGYNEQFF
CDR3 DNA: TGTGCCAGCAGCCTAGGACTAGCGGGGTACAATGAGCAGTTCTTC

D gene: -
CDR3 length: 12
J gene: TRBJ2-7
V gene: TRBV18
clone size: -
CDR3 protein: CASSPGHYEQYF
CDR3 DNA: TGTGCCAGCTCACCGGGACACTACGAGCAGTACTTC

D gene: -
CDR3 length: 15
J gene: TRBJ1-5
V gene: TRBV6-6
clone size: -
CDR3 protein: CASSRRGRGNQPQHF
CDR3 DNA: TGTGCCAGCAGTCGCCGGGGGAGGGGCAATCAGCCCCAGCATTTT

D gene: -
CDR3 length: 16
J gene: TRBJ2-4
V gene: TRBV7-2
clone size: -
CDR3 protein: CASSLGVGQGFDIQYF
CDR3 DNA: TGTGCCAGCAGCTTAGGGGTGGGGCAGGGTTTCGACATTCAGTACTTC

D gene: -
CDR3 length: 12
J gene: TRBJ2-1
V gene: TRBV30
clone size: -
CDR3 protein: CACPFRAHEQFF
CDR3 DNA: TGTGCCTGCCCGTTCCGGGCCCATGAGCAGTTCTTC

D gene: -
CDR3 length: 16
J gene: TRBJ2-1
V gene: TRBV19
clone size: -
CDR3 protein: CASSIDSGSSYNEQFF
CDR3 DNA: TGTGCCAGTAGTATAGATAGTGGGAGCTCCTACAATGAGCAGTTCTTC

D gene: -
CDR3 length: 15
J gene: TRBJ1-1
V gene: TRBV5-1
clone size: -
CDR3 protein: CASSRHVSWDTEAFF
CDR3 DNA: TGCGCCAGCAGCCGGCACGTTTCCTGGGACACTGAAGCTTTCTTT

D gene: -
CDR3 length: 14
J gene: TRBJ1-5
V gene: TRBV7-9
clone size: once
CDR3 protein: CASSRDSSNQPQHF
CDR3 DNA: TGTGCCAGCAGCCGCGACAGTAGCAATCAGCCCCAGCATTTT

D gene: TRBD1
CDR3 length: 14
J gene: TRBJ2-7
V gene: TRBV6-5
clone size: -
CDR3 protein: CASSYGTGRGEQYF
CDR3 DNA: TGTGCCAGCAGTTACGGGACAGGGAGGGGCGAGCAGTACTTC

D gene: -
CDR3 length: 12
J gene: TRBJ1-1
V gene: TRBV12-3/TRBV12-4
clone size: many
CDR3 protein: CASSLSTPEAFF
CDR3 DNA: TGTGCCAGCAGTTTATCGACCCCTGAAGCTTTCTTT